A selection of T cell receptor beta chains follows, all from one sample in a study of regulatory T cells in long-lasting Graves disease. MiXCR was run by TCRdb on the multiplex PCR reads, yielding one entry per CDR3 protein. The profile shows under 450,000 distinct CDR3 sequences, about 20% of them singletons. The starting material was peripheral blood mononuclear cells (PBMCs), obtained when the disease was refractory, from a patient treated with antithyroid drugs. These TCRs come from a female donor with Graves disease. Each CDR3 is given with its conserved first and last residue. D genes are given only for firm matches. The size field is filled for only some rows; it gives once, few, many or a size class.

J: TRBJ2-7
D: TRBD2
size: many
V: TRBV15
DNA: TGTGCCACCAGCAGAGAGGCTCAGGCTAGCGGGTCTCACTCCTACGAGCAGTACTTC
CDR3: CATSREAQASGSHSYEQYF

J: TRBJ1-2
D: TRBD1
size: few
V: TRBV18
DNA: TGTGCCAGCTCAACCTATCCGACAGGGGAGAGTGGCTACACCTTC
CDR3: CASSTYPTGESGYTF

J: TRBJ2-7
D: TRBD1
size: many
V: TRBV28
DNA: TGTGCCAGCAGGAAACAGGGGATCGGATTCGAGCAGTACTTC
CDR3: CASRKQGIGFEQYF

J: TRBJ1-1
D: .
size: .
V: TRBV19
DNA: TGTGCCAGTAAGGTTGCGTCGGCGAACACTGAAGCTTTCTTT
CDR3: CASKVASANTEAFF

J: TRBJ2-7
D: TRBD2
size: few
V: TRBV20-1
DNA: TGCAGTGCCGAGACTAGCGGGAGCTACGAGCAGTACTTC
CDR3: CSAETSGSYEQYF

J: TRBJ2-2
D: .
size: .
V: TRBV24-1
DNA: TGTGCCACCAGTGAAGAGACAGGTTTTCCCGGGGAGCTGTTTTTT
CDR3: CATSEETGFPGELFF

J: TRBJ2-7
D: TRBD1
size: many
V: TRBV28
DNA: TGTGCCAGCAGTCCGACCGGGACAGGCCACTACGAGCAGTACTTC
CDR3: CASSPTGTGHYEQYF

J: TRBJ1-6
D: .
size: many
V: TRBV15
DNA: TGTGCCACCAGCAGCCTAAATTCACCCCTCCACTTT
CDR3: CATSSLNSPLHF

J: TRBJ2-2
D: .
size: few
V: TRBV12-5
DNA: TGTGCTAGTGGTTTGGTCCAGGGGGGCGGCGGGGAGCTGTTTTTT
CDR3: CASGLVQGGGGELFF

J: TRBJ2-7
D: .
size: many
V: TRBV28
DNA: TGTGCCAGCAGTTTTAGCGCCCAGGGCATCAGCTACGAGCAGTACTTC
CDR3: CASSFSAQGISYEQYF

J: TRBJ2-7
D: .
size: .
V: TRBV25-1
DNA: TGTGCCAGCAGTGAACTGGACGGCAGCTTTTCCTACGAGCAGTACTTC
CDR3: CASSELDGSFSYEQYF

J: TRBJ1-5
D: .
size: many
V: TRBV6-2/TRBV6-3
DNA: TGTGCCAGCAGTTACTCGAGACGTGGGGGCAATCAGCCCCAGCATTTT
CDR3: CASSYSRRGGNQPQHF

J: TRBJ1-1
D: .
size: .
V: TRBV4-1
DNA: TGCGCCAGCAGCCTAAACAGCGAGAACACTGAAGCTTTCTTT
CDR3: CASSLNSENTEAFF

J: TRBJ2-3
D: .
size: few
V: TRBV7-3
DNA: TGTGCCAGCAGCTTAAGGCAGGCAGCGCTCGATACGCAGTATTTT
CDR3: CASSLRQAALDTQYF

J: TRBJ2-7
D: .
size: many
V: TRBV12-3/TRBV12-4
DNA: TGTGCCAGCAGTCCGGCCCCTAACTACGAGCAGTACTTC
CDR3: CASSPAPNYEQYF

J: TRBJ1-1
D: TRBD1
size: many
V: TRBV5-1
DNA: TGCGCCAGCAGCTTGTCCGACAGGGGGGATAACACTGAAGCTTTCTTT
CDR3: CASSLSDRGDNTEAFF

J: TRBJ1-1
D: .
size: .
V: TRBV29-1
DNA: TGCTTTCTCATGAACACTGAAGCTTTCTTT
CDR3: CFLMNTEAFF

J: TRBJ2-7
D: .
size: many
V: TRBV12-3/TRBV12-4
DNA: TGTGCCAGCAGTTTCCGGTCCCCCCGGACCAGCTCCTACGAGCAGTACTTC
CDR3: CASSFRSPRTSSYEQYF

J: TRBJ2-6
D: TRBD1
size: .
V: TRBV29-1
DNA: TGCAGCGTTGAAGATTCGGGACAGGGAAACTTCCCTGGGGCCAACGTCCTGACTTTC
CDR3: CSVEDSGQGNFPGANVLTF

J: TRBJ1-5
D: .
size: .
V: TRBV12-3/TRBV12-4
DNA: TGTGCCAGCAGCTCTCAGGTCAATCAGCCCCAGCATTTT
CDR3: CASSSQVNQPQHF

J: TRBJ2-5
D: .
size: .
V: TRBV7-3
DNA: TGTGCCAGCAGCAGGGGAATCGGAGAGACCCAGTACTTC
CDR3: CASSRGIGETQYF

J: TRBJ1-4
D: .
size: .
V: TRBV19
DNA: TGTGCCAGTAGTATCCGGGGCCTCCATGAAAAACTGTTTTTT
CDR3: CASSIRGLHEKLFF

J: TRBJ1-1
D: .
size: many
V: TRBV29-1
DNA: TGCAGCATCTGGCCGCAGGGGAAGACTGAAGCTTTCTTT
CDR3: CSIWPQGKTEAFF

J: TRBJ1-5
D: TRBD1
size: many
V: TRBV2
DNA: TGTGCCAGCAAAAACCAGGGGGCTAGTCAGCCCCAGCATTTT
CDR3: CASKNQGASQPQHF

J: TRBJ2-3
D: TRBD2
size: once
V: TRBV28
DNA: TGTGCCAGCAGTCCCCGACTAGCGGTGTTGGATACGCAGTATTTT
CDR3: CASSPRLAVLDTQYF

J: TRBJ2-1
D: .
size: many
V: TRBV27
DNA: TGTGCCAGCAGTTTTACAACGGGAGAACGTTCCTACAATGAGCAGTTCTTC
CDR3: CASSFTTGERSYNEQFF

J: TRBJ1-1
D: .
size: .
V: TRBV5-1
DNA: TGCGCCAGCAGCCGGACCGGGACGGTGAACACTGAAGCTTTCTTT
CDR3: CASSRTGTVNTEAFF

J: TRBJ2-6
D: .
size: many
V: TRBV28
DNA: TGTGCCAGCAAGGTTGTCCAGACAGGCAACTCTGGGGCCAACGTCCTGACTTTC
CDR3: CASKVVQTGNSGANVLTF

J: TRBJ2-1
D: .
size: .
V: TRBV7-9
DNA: TGTGCCAGCAGCCCGTATCGGACAAGTAGCTCCTACAATGAGCAGTTCTTC
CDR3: CASSPYRTSSSYNEQFF

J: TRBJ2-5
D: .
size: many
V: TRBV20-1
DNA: TGCAGTGCTAGGCCCCCCCCGCCGCGTCAAAAGACCCAGTACTTC
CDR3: CSARPPPPRQKTQYF

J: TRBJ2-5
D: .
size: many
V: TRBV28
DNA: TGTGCCAGCAGTTTCTTTCCCACCCATAGCGTGACCGGGGAGACCCAGTACTTC
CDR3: CASSFFPTHSVTGETQYF

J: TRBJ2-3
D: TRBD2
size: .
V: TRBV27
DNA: TGTGCCAGCAGTTTAAGGTCTAGCGGGAGCGGAAAAGATACGCAGTATTTT
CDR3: CASSLRSSGSGKDTQYF

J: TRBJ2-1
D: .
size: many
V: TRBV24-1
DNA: TGTGCCACCAGTGAAGGGGGTGAGCAGTTCTTC
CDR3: CATSEGGEQFF

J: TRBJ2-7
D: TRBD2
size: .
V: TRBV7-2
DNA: TGTGCCAGCAGCTTAATGGCTAGCGGGTCTACCGAGCAGTACTTC
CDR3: CASSLMASGSTEQYF

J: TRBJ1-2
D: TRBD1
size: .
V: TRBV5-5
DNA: TGTGCCAGCAGCTTAAGTCCCGCGACAGGGTTCAACAGTGGCTACACCTTC
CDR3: CASSLSPATGFNSGYTF

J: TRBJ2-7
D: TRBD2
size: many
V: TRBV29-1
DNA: TGCAGCGTTGGGACTAGCGGGAGTCTAGACGAGCAGTACTTC
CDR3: CSVGTSGSLDEQYF

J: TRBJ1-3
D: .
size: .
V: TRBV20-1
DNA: TGCAGTGCCGGGGGGTCAACTGGAAACACCATATATTTT
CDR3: CSAGGSTGNTIYF

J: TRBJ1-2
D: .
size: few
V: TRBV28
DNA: TGTGCCAGCAGCAATATAAACTATGGCTACACCTTC
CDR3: CASSNINYGYTF

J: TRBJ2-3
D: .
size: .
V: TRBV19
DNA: TGTGCCAGTACCCTAAAGGGCCAGCAGTATTTT
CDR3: CASTLKGQQYF

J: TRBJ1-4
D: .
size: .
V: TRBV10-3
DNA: TGTGCCATCGGCGGCGGAGGGAATGAAAAACTGTTTTTT
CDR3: CAIGGGGNEKLFF

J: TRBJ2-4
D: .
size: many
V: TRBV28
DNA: TGTGCCAGCAGTTTACGGGGGGCGAGCAAAAACATTCAGTACTTC
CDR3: CASSLRGASKNIQYF

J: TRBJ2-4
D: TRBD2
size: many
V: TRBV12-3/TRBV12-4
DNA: TGTGCCAGCAGTTCGCGGAGGCTAGCGGGAGGTTGGGTGGACATTCAGTACTTC
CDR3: CASSSRRLAGGWVDIQYF

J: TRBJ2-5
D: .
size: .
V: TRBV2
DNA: TGTGCCAGCAGGCCTAGGAGCGGCCAAGAGACCCAGTACTTC
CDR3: CASRPRSGQETQYF

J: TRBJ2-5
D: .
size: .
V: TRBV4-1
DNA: TGCGCCAGCAGCCAGGGAGTGGCGAGACAGACCAAAGAGACCCAGTACTTC
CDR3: CASSQGVARQTKETQYF

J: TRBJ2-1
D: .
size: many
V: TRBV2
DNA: TGTGCCAGCAGACCCGGGGGAAGCTCCTACAATGAGCAGTTCTTC
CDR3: CASRPGGSSYNEQFF

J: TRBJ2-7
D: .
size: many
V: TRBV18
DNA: TGTGCCAGCTCACCACGTACCCGTGCCGAGCAGTACTTC
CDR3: CASSPRTRAEQYF

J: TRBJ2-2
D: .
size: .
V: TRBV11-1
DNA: TGTGCCAGCAGCTGGAGGGCCGGGGGGCTGTTTTTT
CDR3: CASSWRAGGLFF

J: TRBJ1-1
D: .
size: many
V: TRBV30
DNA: TGTGCCTGTGCGGGGAACACTGAAGCTTTCTTT
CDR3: CACAGNTEAFF

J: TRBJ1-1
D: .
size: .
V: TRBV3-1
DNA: TGTGCCAGCAGCCAAGATATTCCGGGCGGGAACACTGAAGCTTTCTTT
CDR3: CASSQDIPGGNTEAFF